This TCR beta chain was captured by sequencing in a study of shared clonotypes between healthy human individuals. TCRdb's copy holds only in-frame clones and misses some; the assay was immunoSEQ multiplex PCR. The top ten hold approximately 1.5% of the sample, which has 850,000 to 1,200,000 clones, 75% seen once. V was clipped by 4 bases and J by 1 base, with 7 bases between them. Germline-derived CDR1 and CDR2 are GTSNPN and SVGIG (reference sequence). There are 12 residues in the CDR3. The sequence was collected from a young man in good health. The V call is TRBV30, the J call TRBJ1-1; D unresolved. The sequencing input was memory CD4+ T cells sorted from blood. Described subset: CD45RA-negative fraction. This chain's CDR3 is CAWKSENTEAFF. The CDR3 coding sequence is TGTGCCTGGAAGTCAGAGAACACTGAAGCTTTCTTT.